This record covers a single T cell receptor beta chain. Antigen specificity is unknown. The sample originates from a study of PD-1 blockade in classical Hodgkin lymphoma. Study-level results: CD8+ TCR diversity did not rise significantly by C4D1, unlike CD4+. Nivolumab initiation under 1 year post-ASCT meant exclusion.

Every one of the patients relapsed after autologous stem cell transplantation (brentuximab vedotin exposure was variable). The data were produced by immunoSEQ multiplex PCR, yet TCRdb's version contains in-frame clones alone and is incomplete. The table has about 97,000 clones, around 80% seen once. Germline V gene data show CDR1 as SNHLY and CDR2 as FYNNEI. Germline trimming cut 6 bases from V and 7 bases from J; bases unmatched to any gene: 13. There are 16 residues in the CDR3. The chain combines TRBV2 with TRBJ2-1, with 9 bases that match TRBD1. The sample consisted of peripheral blood mononuclear cells (PBMCs), taken at baseline. The sequence was collected from a human donor with classical Hodgkin lymphoma. The CDR3 bases are TGTGCCAGCAGACGAGCTTCCGGGACAGGGCAAAATGAGCAGTTCTTC. As protein: CASRRASGTGQNEQFF.